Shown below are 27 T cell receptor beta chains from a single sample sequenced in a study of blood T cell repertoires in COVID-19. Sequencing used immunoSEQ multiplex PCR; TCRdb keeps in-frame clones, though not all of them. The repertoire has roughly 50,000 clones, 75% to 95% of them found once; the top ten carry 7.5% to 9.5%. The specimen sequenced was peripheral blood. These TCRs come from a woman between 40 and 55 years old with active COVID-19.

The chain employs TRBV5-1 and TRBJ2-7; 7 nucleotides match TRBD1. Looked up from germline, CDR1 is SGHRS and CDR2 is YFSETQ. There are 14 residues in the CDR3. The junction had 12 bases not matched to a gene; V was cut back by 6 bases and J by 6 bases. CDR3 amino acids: CASTKDRFDGEQYF. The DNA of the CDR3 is TGCGCCAGCACCAAGGACAGGTTCGACGGCGAGCAGTACTTC.

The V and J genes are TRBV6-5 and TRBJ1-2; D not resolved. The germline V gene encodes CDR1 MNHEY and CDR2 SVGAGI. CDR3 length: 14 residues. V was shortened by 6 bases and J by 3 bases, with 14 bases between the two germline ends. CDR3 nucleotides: TGTGCCAGCAGCCAGAATCGAGGGTACTATGGCTACACCTTC. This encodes CASSQNRGYYGYTF.

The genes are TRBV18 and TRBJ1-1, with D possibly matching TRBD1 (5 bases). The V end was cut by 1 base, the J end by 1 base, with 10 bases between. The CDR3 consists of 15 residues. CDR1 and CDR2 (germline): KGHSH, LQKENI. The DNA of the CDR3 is TGTGCCAGCTCACCACAGGGGCACGGGAACACTGAAGCTTTCTTT. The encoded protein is CASSPQGHGNTEAFF.

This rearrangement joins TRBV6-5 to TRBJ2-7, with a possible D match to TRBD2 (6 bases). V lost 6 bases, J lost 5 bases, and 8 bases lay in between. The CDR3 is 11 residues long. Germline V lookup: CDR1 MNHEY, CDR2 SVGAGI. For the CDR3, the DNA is TGTGCCAGCAGACGACTAGACGAGCAGTACTTC. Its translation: CASRRLDEQYF.

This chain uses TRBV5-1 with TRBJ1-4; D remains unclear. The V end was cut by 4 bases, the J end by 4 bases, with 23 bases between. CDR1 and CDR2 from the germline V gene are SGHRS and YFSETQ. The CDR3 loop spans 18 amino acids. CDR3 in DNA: TGCGCCAGCAGCGGCAGACACGATTTCCCCCTCGATAATGAAAAACTGTTTTTT. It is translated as CASSGRHDFPLDNEKLFF.

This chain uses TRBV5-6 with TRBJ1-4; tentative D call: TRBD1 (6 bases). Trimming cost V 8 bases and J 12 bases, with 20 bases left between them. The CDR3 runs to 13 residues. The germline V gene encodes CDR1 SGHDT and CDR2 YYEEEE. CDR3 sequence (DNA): TGTGCCAGTACCCGGGACAATAATTTCGAACTGTTTTTT. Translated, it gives CASTRDNNFELFF.

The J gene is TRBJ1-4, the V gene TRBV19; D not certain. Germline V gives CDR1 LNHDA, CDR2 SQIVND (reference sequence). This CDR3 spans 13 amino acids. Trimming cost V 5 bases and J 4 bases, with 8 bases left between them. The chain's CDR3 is CASSEGGNEKLFF. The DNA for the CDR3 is TGTGCCAGTAGTGAGGGCGGTAATGAAAAACTGTTTTTT.

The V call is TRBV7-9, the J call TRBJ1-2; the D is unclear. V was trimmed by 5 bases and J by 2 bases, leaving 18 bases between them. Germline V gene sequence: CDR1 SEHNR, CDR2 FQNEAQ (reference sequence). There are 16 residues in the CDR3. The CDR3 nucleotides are TGTGCCAGCAGCGCTGGTACAGAGGGTCGAAACTATGGCTACACCTTC. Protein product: CASSAGTEGRNYGYTF.

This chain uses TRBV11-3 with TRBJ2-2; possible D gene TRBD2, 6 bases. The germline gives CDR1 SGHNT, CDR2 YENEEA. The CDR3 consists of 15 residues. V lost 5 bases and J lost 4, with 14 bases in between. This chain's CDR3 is CASSAHSGPTGELFF. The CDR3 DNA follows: TGTGCCAGCAGCGCCCATAGCGGACCCACCGGGGAGCTGTTTTTT.

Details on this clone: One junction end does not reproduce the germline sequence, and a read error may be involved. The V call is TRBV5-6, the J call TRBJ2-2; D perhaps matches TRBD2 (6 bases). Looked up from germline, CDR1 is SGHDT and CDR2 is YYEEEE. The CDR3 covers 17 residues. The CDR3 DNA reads TGTGCCAGCAGCTTGGGGGGACTGAGGGAACGGACCGGGGAGCTGCTTTTT. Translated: CASSLGGLRERTGELLF.

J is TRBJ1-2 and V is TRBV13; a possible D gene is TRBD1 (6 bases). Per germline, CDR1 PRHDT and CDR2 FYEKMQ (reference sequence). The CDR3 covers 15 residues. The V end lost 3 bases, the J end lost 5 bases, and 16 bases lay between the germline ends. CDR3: CASSLTGRGFYGYTF. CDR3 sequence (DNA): TGTGCCAGCAGCTTGACCGGAAGGGGGTTTTATGGCTACACCTTC.

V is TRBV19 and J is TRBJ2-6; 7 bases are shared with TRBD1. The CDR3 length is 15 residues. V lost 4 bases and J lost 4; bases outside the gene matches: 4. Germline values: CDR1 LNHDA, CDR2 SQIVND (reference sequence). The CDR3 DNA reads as TGTGCCAGTAGTACGACAGGGTTCGGGGCCAACGTCCTGACTTTC. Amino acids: CASSTTGFGANVLTF.

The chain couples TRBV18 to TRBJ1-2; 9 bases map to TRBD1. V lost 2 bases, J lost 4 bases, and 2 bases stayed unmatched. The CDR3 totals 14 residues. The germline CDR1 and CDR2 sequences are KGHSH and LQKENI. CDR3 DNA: TGTGCCAGCTCACCAAAGGGACAGGGCTATGGCTACACCTTC. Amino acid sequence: CASSPKGQGYGYTF.

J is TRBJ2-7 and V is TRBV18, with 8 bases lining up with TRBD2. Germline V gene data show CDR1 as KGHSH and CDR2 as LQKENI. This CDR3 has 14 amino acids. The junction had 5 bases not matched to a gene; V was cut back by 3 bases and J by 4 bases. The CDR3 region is CASSPGTSMYEQYF. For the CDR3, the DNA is TGTGCCAGCTCACCGGGGACTAGTATGTACGAGCAGTACTTC.

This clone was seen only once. The DNA for the CDR3 is TGTGCCAGCTCACCACAGGGACAGGGTTTTTCACCCCTCCACTTT. It specifies CASSPQGQGFSPLHF. This chain joins TRBV18 and TRBJ1-6; 9 bases line up with TRBD1. The CDR3 is 15 residues long. The germline CDR1 and CDR2 sequences are KGHSH and LQKENI. With V trimmed by 1 base and J by 9 bases, 4 bases remained unmatched.

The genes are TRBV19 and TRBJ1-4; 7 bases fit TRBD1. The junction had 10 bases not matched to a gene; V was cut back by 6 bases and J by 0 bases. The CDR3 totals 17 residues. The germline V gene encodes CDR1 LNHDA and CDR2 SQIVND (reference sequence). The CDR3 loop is CASSARRGLTTNEKLFF. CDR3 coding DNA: TGTGCCAGTAGCGCTAGGAGGGGGCTTACAACTAATGAAAAACTGTTTTTT.

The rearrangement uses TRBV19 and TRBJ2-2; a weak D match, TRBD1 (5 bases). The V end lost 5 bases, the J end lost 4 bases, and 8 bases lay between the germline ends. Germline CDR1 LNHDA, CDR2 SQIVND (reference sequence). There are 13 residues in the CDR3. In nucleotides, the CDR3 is TGTGCCAGTAGTTCCCAGGGCACCGGGGAGCTGTTTTTT. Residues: CASSSQGTGELFF.

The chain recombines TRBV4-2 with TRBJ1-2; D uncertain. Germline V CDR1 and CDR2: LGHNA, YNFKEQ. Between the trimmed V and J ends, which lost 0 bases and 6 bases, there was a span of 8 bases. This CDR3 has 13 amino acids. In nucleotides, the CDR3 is TGTGCCAGCAGCCAAGATTTCCAGGATGGCTACACCTTC. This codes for CASSQDFQDGYTF.

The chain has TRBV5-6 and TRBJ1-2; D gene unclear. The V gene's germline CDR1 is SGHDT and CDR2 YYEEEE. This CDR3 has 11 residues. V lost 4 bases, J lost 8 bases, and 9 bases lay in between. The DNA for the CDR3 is TGTGCCAGCAGCGGCCGGAGGGGCTACACCTTC. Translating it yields CASSGRRGYTF.

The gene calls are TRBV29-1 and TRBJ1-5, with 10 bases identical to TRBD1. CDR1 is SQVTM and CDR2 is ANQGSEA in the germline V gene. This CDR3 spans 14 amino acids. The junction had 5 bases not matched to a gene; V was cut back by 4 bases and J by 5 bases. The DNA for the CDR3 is TGCAGCGTTGGACCCGGGACAGGGGATCAGCCCCAGCATTTT. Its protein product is CSVGPGTGDQPQHF. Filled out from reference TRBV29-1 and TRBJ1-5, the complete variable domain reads SAVISQKPSRDICQRGTSLTIQCQVDSQVTMMFWYRQQPGQSLTLIATANQGSEATYESGFVIDKFPISRPNLTFSTLTVSNMSPEDSSIYLCSVGPGTGDQPQHFGDGTRLSIL.

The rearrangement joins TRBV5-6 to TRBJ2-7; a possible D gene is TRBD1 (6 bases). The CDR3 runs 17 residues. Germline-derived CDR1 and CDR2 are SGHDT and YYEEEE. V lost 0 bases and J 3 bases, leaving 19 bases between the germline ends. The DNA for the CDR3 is TGTGCCAGCAGCTTGGGCCCTCCCTCAGGGGTTGGCTACGAGCAGTACTTC. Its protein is CASSLGPPSGVGYEQYF.

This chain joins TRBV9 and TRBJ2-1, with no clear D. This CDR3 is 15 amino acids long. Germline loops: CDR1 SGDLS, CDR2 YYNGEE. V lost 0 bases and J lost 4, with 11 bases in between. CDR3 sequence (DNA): TGTGCCAGCAGCGTAGATCTACCCTTATACAATGAGCAGTTCTTC. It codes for CASSVDLPLYNEQFF.

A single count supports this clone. CDR3: CASSRGGNTGELFF. CDR3 nucleotides: TGTGCCAGCAGCCGGGGGGGAAACACCGGGGAGCTGTTTTTT. The chain is built from TRBV3-1 (or the pseudogene TRBV3-2) and TRBJ2-2; 7 bases are a match to TRBD2. Trimming took 4 bases from V and 2 from J; bases not matched to a gene: 1. Germline V CDR1 and CDR2: LGHDT, YNNKEL (reference sequence). The CDR3 covers 14 residues.

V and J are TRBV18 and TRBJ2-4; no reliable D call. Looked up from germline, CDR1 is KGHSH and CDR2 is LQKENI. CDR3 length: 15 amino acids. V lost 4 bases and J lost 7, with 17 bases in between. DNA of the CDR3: TGTGCCAGCTCACAATCAACCCCCATCGGGAACATTCAGTACTTC. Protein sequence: CASSQSTPIGNIQYF.

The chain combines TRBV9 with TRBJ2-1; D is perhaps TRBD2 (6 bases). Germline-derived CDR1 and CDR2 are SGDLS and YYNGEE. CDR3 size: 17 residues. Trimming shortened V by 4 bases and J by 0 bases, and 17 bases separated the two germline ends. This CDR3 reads CASSLPLGGSSYNEQFF. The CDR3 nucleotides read TGTGCCAGCAGCCTCCCCCTCGGAGGGAGCTCCTACAATGAGCAGTTCTTC.

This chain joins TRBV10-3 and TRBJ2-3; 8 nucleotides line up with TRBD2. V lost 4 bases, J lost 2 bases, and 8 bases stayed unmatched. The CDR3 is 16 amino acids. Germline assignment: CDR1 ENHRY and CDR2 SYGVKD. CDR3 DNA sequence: TGTGCCATCAGTGGTGAGGCGACTAGCGTCACAGATACGCAGTATTTT. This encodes CAISGEATSVTDTQYF.

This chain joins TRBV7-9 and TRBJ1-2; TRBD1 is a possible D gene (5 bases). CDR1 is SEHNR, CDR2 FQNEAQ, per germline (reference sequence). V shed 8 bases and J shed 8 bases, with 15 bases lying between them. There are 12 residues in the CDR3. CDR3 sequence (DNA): TGTGCCAGCTCGACTGGGGGGTGGGGCTACACCTTC. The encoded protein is CASSTGGWGYTF.